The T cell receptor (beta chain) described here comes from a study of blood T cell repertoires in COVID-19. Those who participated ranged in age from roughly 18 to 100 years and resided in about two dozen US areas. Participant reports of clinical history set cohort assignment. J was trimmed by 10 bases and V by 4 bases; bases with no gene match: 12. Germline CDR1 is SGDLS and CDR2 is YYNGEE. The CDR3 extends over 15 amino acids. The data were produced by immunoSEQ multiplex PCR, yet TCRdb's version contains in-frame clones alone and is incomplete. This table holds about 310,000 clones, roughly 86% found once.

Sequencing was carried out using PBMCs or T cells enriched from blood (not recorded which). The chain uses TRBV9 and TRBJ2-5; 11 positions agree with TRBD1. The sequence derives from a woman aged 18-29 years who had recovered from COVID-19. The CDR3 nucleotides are TGTGCCAGCAGCCCTTATGGGACAGGGGGTTTAGACCAGTACTTC. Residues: CASSPYGTGGLDQYF.